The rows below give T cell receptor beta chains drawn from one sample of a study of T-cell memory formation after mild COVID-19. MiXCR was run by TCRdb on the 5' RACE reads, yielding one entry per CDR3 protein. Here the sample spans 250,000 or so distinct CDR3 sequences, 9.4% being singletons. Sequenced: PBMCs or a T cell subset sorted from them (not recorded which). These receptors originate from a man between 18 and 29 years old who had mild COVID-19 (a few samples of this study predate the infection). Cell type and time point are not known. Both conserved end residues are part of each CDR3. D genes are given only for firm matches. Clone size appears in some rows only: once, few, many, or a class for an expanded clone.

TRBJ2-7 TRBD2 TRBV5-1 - TGCGCCAGCAGCTTCGGAGCGGGGAGCTCCTACGAGCAGTACTTC CASSFGAGSSYEQYF
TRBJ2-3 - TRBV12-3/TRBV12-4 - TGTGCCAGCAGTCCACAGGGACTTCGGGGCTCAGATACGCAGTATTTT CASSPQGLRGSDTQYF
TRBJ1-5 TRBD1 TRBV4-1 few TGCGCCAGCAGCCACCGACAGGGAGATCAGCCCCAGCATTTT CASSHRQGDQPQHF
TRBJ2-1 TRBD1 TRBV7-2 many TGTGCCAGCAGCCGACCTACAGGGGGCTCGGCCTATGAGCAGTTCTTC CASSRPTGGSAYEQFF
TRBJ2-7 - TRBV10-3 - TGTGCCATCAGTGCTAGGTCGGACTACGAGCAGTACTTC CAISARSDYEQYF
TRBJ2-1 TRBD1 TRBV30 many TGTGCCTGGAAAGAGACAGGGTACAATGAGCAGTTCTTC CAWKETGYNEQFF
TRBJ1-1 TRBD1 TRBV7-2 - TGTGCCAGCCGGCGGCAGGGGGTCATGACTGAAGCTTTCTTT CASRRQGVMTEAFF
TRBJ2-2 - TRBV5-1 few TGCGCCAGCAGCTCCGGCCCCCAAGGCGACACCGGGGAGCTGTTTTTT CASSSGPQGDTGELFF
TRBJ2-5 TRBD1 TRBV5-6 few TGTGCCAGCAGCATACCCCGGGACAGGGACCGAGAGACCCAGTACTTC CASSIPRDRDRETQYF
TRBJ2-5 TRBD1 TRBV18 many TGTGCCAGCTCACCCTCCACCGGGACAGGGTTGGAAGAGACCCAGTACTTC CASSPSTGTGLEETQYF
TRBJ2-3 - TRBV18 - TGTGCCAGCTCACCAGTACTCCAAACAGATACGCAGTATTTT CASSPVLQTDTQYF
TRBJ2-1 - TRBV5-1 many TGCGCCAGCAGCTTGGTAGGGATCTCCTACAATGAGCAGTTCTTC CASSLVGISYNEQFF
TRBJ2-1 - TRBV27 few TGTGCCAGCAGTCAAGCGGACCGTTCCTACAATGAGCAGTTCTTC CASSQADRSYNEQFF
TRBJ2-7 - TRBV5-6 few TGTGCCAGCAGCCGGAGTTCCCACTACGAGCAGTACTTC CASSRSSHYEQYF
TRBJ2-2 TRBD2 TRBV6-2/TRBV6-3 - TGTGCCAGCAGTCGCGGACTAGCCACGACCGGGGAGCTGTTTTTT CASSRGLATTGELFF
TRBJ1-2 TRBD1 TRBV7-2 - TGTGCCAGCAGCGCCTTGCAGGGGGAAGTTGCTTTCTTCTATGGCTACACCTTC CASSALQGEVAFFYGYTF
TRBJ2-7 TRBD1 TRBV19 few TGTGCCAGTAGTATGACAGGGGACTACGAGCAGTACTTC CASSMTGDYEQYF
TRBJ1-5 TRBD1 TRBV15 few TGTGCCACCAGCACCTCTTCCGGGACAGGGGGGAATCAGCCCCAGCATTTT CATSTSSGTGGNQPQHF
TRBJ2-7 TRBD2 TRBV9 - TGTGCCAGCAGCGTAGGGATAGCGGGGGGGAACTACGAGCAGTACTTC CASSVGIAGGNYEQYF
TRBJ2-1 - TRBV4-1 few TGCGCCAGCAGCCCCGACGTTAATAGGGGGGTCAATGAGCAGTTCTTC CASSPDVNRGVNEQFF
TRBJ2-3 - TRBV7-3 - TGTGCCAGCAGCTTAACATCGGTGAGGGGACACAGCACAGATACGCAGTATTTT CASSLTSVRGHSTDTQYF
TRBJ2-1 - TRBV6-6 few TGTGCCACCCACGGGAATGAGCAGTTCTTC CATHGNEQFF
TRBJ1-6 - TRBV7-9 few TGTGCCAGCAGCTTACCAGGGTGGGATTCACCCCTCCACTTT CASSLPGWDSPLHF
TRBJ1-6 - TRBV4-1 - TGCGCCAGCAGCCACCAAGGGGTCTCGGCAGGGGACTATAATTCACCCCTCCACTTT CASSHQGVSAGDYNSPLHF
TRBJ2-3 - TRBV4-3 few TGCGCCAGCAGCCAAATCTCTAGCTCGGATAAGCAGTATTTT CASSQISSSDKQYF
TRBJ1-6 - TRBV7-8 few TGTGCCAGCAGCTTAGAGGGGGTCGGTACTAATTCACCCCTCCACTTT CASSLEGVGTNSPLHF
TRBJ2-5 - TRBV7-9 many TGTGCCAGCAAGGGGTCGGCGGGCTCCCAAGAGACCCAGTACTTC CASKGSAGSQETQYF
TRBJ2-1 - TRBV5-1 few TGCGCCAGCAGTGGGGGCTCCCACTACAATGAGCAGTTCTTC CASSGGSHYNEQFF